These 5 T cell receptor beta chains came from one sample sequenced in a study of shared clonotypes between healthy human individuals. TCRdb's copy holds only in-frame clones and misses some; the assay was immunoSEQ multiplex PCR. The sample includes 2 million to 2.5 million clones, under 97% of them seen just once. The sequencing input was naive CD4+ T cells sorted from blood. Subset defined: CD45RA+ positively selected. These receptors were taken from a man between 18 and 35 years old in good health.

Comments on this clone: The sample has other DNA sequences that encode this CDR3 too. This rearrangement joins TRBV9 to TRBJ2-5; D is unclear. The V and J ends lost 0 bases and 2 bases respectively, with 5 bases between them. Germline V gives CDR1 SGDLS, CDR2 YYNGEE. The CDR3 totals 13 residues. CDR3 residues: CASSVALQETQYF. CDR3 DNA sequence: TGTGCCAGCAGCGTAGCCCTACAAGAGACCCAGTACTTC.

The rearrangement joins TRBV30 to TRBJ2-5; D may be TRBD1 (5 bases). Germline V gives CDR1 GTSNPN, CDR2 SVGIG (reference sequence). The CDR3 totals 14 residues. The V and J ends lost 1 base and 5 bases respectively, with 14 bases between them. CDR3 sequence: CAWSEAGLFETQYF. The CDR3 DNA sequence: TGTGCCTGGAGTGAGGCAGGGTTGTTCGAGACCCAGTACTTC.

The gene calls are TRBV11-2 and TRBJ2-1; 8 nucleotides line up with TRBD2. V gave up 4 bases and J gave up 9 bases; unmatched junction bases: 5. The CDR3 has 13 residues. The germline V gene has CDR1 SGHAT and CDR2 FQNNGV. DNA for the CDR3: TGTGCCAGCAGCTCGAGTAGCGGGATTGAGCAGTTCTTC. It is translated as CASSSSSGIEQFF.

CDR3 in amino acids: CASSTAQGQAGNTIYF. DNA for the CDR3: TGCGCCAGCAGCACGGCCCAGGGACAGGCTGGAAACACCATATATTTT. This sequence joins TRBV5-1 and TRBJ1-3; 8 nucleotides match TRBD1. CDR1 and CDR2 from the germline V gene are SGHRS and YFSETQ. The CDR3 spans 16 residues. Losses at the gene ends were 4 bases for V and 2 bases for J; bases not matched to a gene: 8.

This rearrangement joins TRBV25-1 to TRBJ1-1; 9 positions agree with TRBD1. The CDR3 has 13 amino acids. V lost 9 bases, J lost 1 base, and 3 bases stayed unmatched. Germline values: CDR1 MGHDK, CDR2 SYGVNS. In DNA, the CDR3 is TGTGCCAGTGGACAGGGGACGAACACTGAAGCTTTCTTT. Residues: CASGQGTNTEAFF. Together with reference TRBV25-1 and TRBJ1-1, the CDR3 gives the full variable domain: EADIYQTPRYLVIGTGKKITLECSQTMGHDKMYWYQQDPGMELHLIHYSYGVNSTEKGDLSSESTVSRIRTEHFPLTLESARPSHTSQYLCASGQGTNTEAFFGQGTRLTVV.